This TCR beta chain was documented in a study of shared clonotypes between healthy human individuals. Germline CDR1 is MGHRA and CDR2 is YSYEKL. The CDR3 totals 14 residues. Unmatched junction bases numbered 6, after V lost 4 bases and J lost 8 bases. Measured with immunoSEQ multiplex PCR; TCRdb has only the in-frame clones, and not every one. This table holds under 600,000 clones, 98% found once. Naive-designated CD8 cells lacked CD45RO, were positively enriched for CCR7, and omitted terminally differentiated effector memory CD45RA+ cells. This rearrangement joins TRBV4-1 to TRBJ2-1, with 9 bases aligning to TRBD2. The clonotype was recovered from a young man in good health. Sequenced: naive CD8+ T cells sorted from blood. Here the CDR3 DNA reads TGCGCCAGCAGCCTTGGGGCGGGAGGGTATGAGCAGTTCTTC. This gives the protein CASSLGAGGYEQFF.